This T cell receptor (beta chain) was identified in a study of shared clonotypes between healthy human individuals. Authors' data handling: Junction-only sequences without quality scores were provided by ImmunoSEQ, so filtering was different. The data were produced by immunoSEQ multiplex PCR, yet TCRdb's version contains in-frame clones alone and is incomplete. For V, J and clone size, that table is used; D and trimming come from the DNA. The sample contains over 2 million clones, 85% to 95% of which appear only once. V shed 0 bases and J shed 3 bases, with 10 bases lying between them. The CDR3 extends over 15 amino acids. The V gene's germline CDR1 is SGHRS and CDR2 YFSETQ. In regard to this clone: Its antigen is unidentified. The same CDR3 also results from other DNA sequences found in this sample.

General observations from the study: Non-shared clonotypes showed lower generation probabilities than clonotypes common to all four donors.

The TCR was taken from a man between 18 and 29 years old in good health. Some clones in this sample may be carry-over from other donors' samples. This sequence joins TRBV5-1 and TRBJ1-5, with TRBD1 as a possible D gene (5 bases). Sequenced sample: naive CD4+ T cells from PBMCs. Documented subset: CD45RA+ positively selected. The DNA for the CDR3 is TGCGCCAGCAGCTTGGGAGACAGCTACAATCAGCCCCAGCATTTT. Its translation: CASSLGDSYNQPQHF.